The 9 T cell receptor beta chains below come from one sample, sequenced in a study of shared clonotypes between healthy human individuals. Libraries were prepared by immunoSEQ multiplex PCR; TCRdb keeps only in-frame clonotypes and omits some of them. In the table there are about 520,000 clones, approximately 78% of which are singletons. The sequenced sample was PBMCs. The receptors here all came from a woman in her thirties or forties in good health. Some clones in this sample may be carry-over from other donors' samples.

The chain recombines TRBV5-4 with TRBJ2-1; 12 bases agree with TRBD2. Germline loops: CDR1 SGHNT, CDR2 YYREEE (reference sequence). V lost 0 bases and J lost 9; bases outside the gene matches: 7. The CDR3 has 16 amino acids. CDR3 region: CASSLVSSGRAGEQFF. The CDR3 region has the DNA TGTGCCAGCAGCTTGGTGTCTAGCGGGAGGGCCGGTGAGCAGTTCTTC.

This chain's CDR3 is CASSQGQVLNEKLFF. The CDR3 DNA is TGCGCCAGCAGCCAAGGACAGGTGCTTAATGAAAAACTGTTTTTT. The rearrangement links TRBV4-3 to TRBJ1-4, with D maybe TRBD1 (6 bases). This CDR3 region has 15 residues. The V end lost 1 base, the J end lost 4 bases, and 10 bases lay between the germline ends. Germline V gene lookup returns CDR1 LGHNA and CDR2 YSLEER.

DNA of the CDR3: TGTGCCAGCAGCTTATGGCCGGAAATGAACACTGAAGCTTTCTTT. Translation gives CASSLWPEMNTEAFF. This sequence joins TRBV7-6 and TRBJ1-1; D unclear. V was pared by 2 bases and J by 0 bases, with 10 bases between. This CDR3 spans 15 amino acids. Germline loops: CDR1 SGHVS, CDR2 FNYEAQ.

In regard to this clone: A far larger clone is off by one base, so a read error is likely. The sample has other DNA sequences that encode this CDR3 too. The chain has TRBV7-8 and TRBJ2-7; 7 nucleotides match TRBD1. Germline CDR1 SGHVS, CDR2 FQNEAQ. The CDR3 length is 13 residues. The junction had 4 bases not matched to a gene; V was cut back by 6 bases and J by 2 bases. CDR3 coding DNA: TGTGCCAGCAGTAGGGACAGAGCCTACGAGCAGTACTTC. Protein product: CASSRDRAYEQYF.

The chain is built from TRBV5-4 and TRBJ2-1, with D possibly TRBD1 on 6 matching bases. The V gene's germline CDR1 is SGHNT and CDR2 YYREEE (reference sequence). This CDR3 is built from 15 residues. V was trimmed by 1 base and J by 8 bases, leaving 16 bases between them. DNA for the CDR3: TGTGCCAGCAGCTTGCGCCAGGGGTTGTCCTATGAGCAGTTCTTC. It codes for CASSLRQGLSYEQFF. The full variable domain, rest sourced from reference TRBV5-4 and TRBJ2-1, is ETGVTQSPTHLIKTRGQQVTLRCSSQSGHNTVSWYQQALGQGPQFIFQYYREEENGRGNFPPRFSGLQFPNYSSELNVNALELDDSALYLCASSLRQGLSYEQFFGPGTRLTVL.

V gene TRBV19 combines with J gene TRBJ2-5; possibly TRBD2 for D (5 bases). Germline-derived CDR1 and CDR2 are LNHDA and SQIVND (reference sequence). V gave up 3 bases and J gave up 1 base, with 9 bases separating them. This CDR3 region has 14 residues. The CDR3 loop reads CASSIRGLQETQYF. In nucleotides, the CDR3 is TGTGCCAGTAGTATCCGGGGTCTCCAAGAGACCCAGTACTTC.

This clone was detected only a few times. CDR3 sequence (DNA): TGTGCCAGCAGGTGGACTTGGGGCACAGATACGCAGTATTTT. As protein: CASRWTWGTDTQYF. The chain recombines TRBV7-9 with TRBJ2-3, with a weak D call TRBD2 (5 bases). The CDR3 is 14 residues long. V was cut by 6 bases and J by 1 base, with 11 bases left in between. Germline values: CDR1 SEHNR, CDR2 FQNEAQ (reference sequence).

The V gene is TRBV9, the J gene TRBJ2-3; the match to TRBD2 covers 11 bases. Germline-derived CDR1 and CDR2 are SGDLS and YYNGEE. The CDR3 covers 16 residues. V shed 3 bases, J shed 5 bases, and the junction held 8 bases outside the gene matches. This chain's CDR3 is CASSAGRLAGIDTQYF. The CDR3 DNA reads TGTGCCAGCAGCGCGGGCCGACTAGCGGGAATAGATACGCAGTATTTT. Looking up the rest from reference TRBV9 and TRBJ2-3 gives the full variable domain: DSGVTQTPKHLITATGQRVTLRCSPRSGDLSVYWYQQSLDQGLQFLIQYYNGEERAKGNILERFSAQQFPDLHSELNLSSLELGDSALYFCASSAGRLAGIDTQYFGPGTRLTVL.

The DNA for the CDR3 is TGCGCCAGCAGCCCAGGGACGGTGAACACTGAAGCTTTCTTT. This codes for CASSPGTVNTEAFF. The rearrangement links TRBV5-1 to TRBJ1-1; tentatively, D is TRBD1 (5 bases). The germline gives CDR1 SGHRS, CDR2 YFSETQ. This CDR3 is built from 14 residues. V lost 4 bases and J lost 0, with 10 bases in between.